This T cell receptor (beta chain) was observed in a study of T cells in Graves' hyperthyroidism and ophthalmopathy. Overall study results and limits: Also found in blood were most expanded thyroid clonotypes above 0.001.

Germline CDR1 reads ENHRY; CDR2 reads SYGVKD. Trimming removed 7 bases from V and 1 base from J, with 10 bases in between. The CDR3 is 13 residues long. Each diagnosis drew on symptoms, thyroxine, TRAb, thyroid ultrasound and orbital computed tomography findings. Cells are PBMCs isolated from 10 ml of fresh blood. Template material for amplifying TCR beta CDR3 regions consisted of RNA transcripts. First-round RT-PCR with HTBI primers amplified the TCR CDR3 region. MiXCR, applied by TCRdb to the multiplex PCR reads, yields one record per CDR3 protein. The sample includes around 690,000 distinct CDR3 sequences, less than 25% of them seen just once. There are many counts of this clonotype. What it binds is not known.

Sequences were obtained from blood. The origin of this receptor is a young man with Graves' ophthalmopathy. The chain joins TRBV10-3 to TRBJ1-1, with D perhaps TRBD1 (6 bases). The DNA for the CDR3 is TGTGCCATCACCGCACAGGGGAACACTGAAGCTTTCTTT. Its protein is CAITAQGNTEAFF.